This entry describes one T cell receptor beta chain. What it binds is not known. The data derive from a study of cytomegalovirus exposure and HLA in healthy donors. About the research overall: Unique TCRs numbering some 80 million, obtained from HLA-typed donors, made up an early data release.

The ends were cut back, 5 bases at V and 4 bases at J, with 17 bases in the middle. This CDR3 has 16 residues. The germline V gene has CDR1 SEHNR and CDR2 FQNEAQ (reference sequence). General study points: An assumption of roughly uniform sequencing depth across donors underlay the presence/absence analyses. Common viral pathogens seemed to be connected with several of the most significant clusters, according to a later analysis. In a later analysis, productive TCRs from donors in an Asian-associated ancestry cluster reportedly carried fewer N-insertions than the cohort mean.

PCR amplification relied on 60 Vbeta primers (plus 13 Jbeta primers). Data came from immunoSEQ multiplex PCR; TCRdb stores just in-frame clones and leaves some out. The repertoire holds some 130,000 clones, 77% seen once, with 4% to 5% in the top ten. This rearrangement joins TRBV7-9 to TRBJ1-4; the D gene is possibly TRBD1 (6 bases). The clonotype comes from a male donor in good health and CMV-seropositive. The sequenced sample consisted of PBMCs. CDR3 amino acids: CASSRRKTGLNEKLFF. Here the CDR3 DNA reads TGTGCCAGCAGCCGACGCAAGACAGGCCTTAATGAAAAACTGTTTTTT.